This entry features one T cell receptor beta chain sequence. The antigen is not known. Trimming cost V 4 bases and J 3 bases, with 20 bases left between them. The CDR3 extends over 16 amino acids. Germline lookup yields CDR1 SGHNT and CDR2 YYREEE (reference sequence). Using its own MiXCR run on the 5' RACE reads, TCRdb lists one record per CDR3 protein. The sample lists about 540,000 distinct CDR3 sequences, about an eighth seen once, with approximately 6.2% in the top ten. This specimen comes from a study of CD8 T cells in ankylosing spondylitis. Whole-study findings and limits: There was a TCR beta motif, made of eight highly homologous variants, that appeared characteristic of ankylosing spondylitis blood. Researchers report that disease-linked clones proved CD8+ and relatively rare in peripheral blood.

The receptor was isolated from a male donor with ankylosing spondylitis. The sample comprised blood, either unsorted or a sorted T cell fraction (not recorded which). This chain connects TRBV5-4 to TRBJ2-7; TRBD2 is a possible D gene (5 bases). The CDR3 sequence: CASSLSAARGNYEQYF. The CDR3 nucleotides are TGTGCCAGCAGCCTATCCGCCGCAAGAGGGAACTACGAGCAGTACTTC.